The 9 T cell receptor beta chains given below trace back to one sample, sequenced in a study of cytomegalovirus exposure and HLA in healthy donors (dated by TCRdb to about 2017). To prepare the library, the immunoSEQ multiplex PCR assay was applied. For the multiplex PCR, a mixture combining 60 forward primers for TCR Vbeta segments and 13 reverse primers for TCR Jbeta segments was used. This immuneACCESS table, as held by TCRdb, lists in-frame sequences with V and J called but not all clones. Of the missing ones, under half trace to an unresolved V gene in checked studies; the others have no known cause. The table of this sample itemizes 130,000 or so clones. The ten largest make up around 2.4% of the sample. The source material was PBMCs. Source of these receptors: a woman younger than 35 in good health and CMV-seronegative.

This chain links TRBV28 with TRBJ1-1; D might be TRBD1 (6 bases). CDR3 size: 14 residues. Germline V gene data show CDR1 as MDHEN and CDR2 as SYDVKM. The V and J ends lost 2 bases and 4 bases respectively, with 11 bases between them. The CDR3 DNA reads as TGTGCCAGCAGTTTACCAGGGGATGTCACTGAAGCTTTCTTT. Amino acids: CASSLPGDVTEAFF.

The J gene is TRBJ2-2, the V gene TRBV7-9, with TRBD1 identical over 7 bases. From germline, CDR1 is SEHNR and CDR2 FQNEAQ (reference sequence). The ends lost 5 bases at V and 2 bases at J; junction bases unmatched: 2. The CDR3 runs to 14 residues. Here the CDR3 reads CASSDRVNTGELFF. The CDR3 nucleotides are TGTGCCAGCAGCGACAGGGTCAACACCGGGGAGCTGTTTTTT.

The chain combines TRBV27 with TRBJ1-3; D is possibly TRBD1 (6 bases). Germline CDR1 and CDR2: MNHEY and SMNVEV (reference sequence). Trimming left V 5 bases short and J 4 bases short, with 12 bases between. The CDR3 loop spans 14 amino acids. CDR3 amino acids: CASSIDRTGNTIYF. CDR3 in DNA: TGTGCCAGCAGTATCGACAGGACCGGAAACACCATATATTTT.

For this clone: This CDR3 is also generated by other DNA sequences in the sample. The chain uses TRBV9 and TRBJ2-3, with D hard to call. Germline V gives CDR1 SGDLS, CDR2 YYNGEE. This CDR3 has 13 amino acids. Trimming stripped 3 bases from V and 1 base from J, with 6 bases between. The CDR3: CASSGLGTDTQYF. In DNA, the CDR3 is TGTGCCAGCAGCGGACTGGGCACAGATACGCAGTATTTT.

This rearrangement joins TRBV27 to TRBJ2-1; 7 bases are a match to TRBD1. Germline CDR1 and CDR2: MNHEY and SMNVEV (reference sequence). This CDR3 has 15 residues. Trimming took 8 bases from V and 4 from J; bases not matched to a gene: 11. The CDR3 loop is CASREGTDGYNEQFF. CDR3 DNA sequence: TGTGCCAGCCGCGAAGGGACAGACGGTTACAATGAGCAGTTCTTC.

Concerning this clone: One junction end disagrees with the germline gene, perhaps due to a read error. As DNA, the CDR3 is TGCGCCAGCAGTGAAGGGATTGCTAGCGATCAGCCCCAGCATTTT. Its protein is CASSEGIASDQPQHF. J is TRBJ1-5 and V is TRBV10-2; no firm D call. Germline V gene data show CDR1 as WSHSY and CDR2 as SAAADI. The CDR3 covers 15 residues.

The chain combines TRBV6-1 with TRBJ2-7; the D is unclear. V was trimmed by 4 bases and J by 4 bases, leaving 11 bases between them. The CDR3 is 13 amino acids. Germline V gives CDR1 MNHNS, CDR2 SASEGT. CDR3: CASSGELRYEQYF. The CDR3 region has the DNA TGTGCCAGCAGTGGTGAGCTCAGGTACGAGCAGTACTTC.

The chain has TRBV18 and TRBJ2-7; TRBD1 agrees at 10 bases. Looked up from germline, CDR1 is KGHSH and CDR2 is LQKENI. V dropped 2 bases and J dropped 11; count of bases not matched to a gene: 6. This CDR3 region has 13 residues. The DNA for the CDR3 is TGTGCCAGCTCACCAGGTGGGACAGGGGAGAAGTACGTC. It codes for CASSPGGTGEKYV.

CDR3 nucleotides: TGTGCCTGGAGTGTAAAAGGAGTCCCCTTTAACTATGGCTACACCTTC. This encodes CAWSVKGVPFNYGYTF. The chain links TRBV30 to TRBJ1-2; D unresolved. The CDR3 runs to 16 residues. V was clipped by 0 bases and J by 1 base, with 15 bases between them. Per the germline V gene, CDR1 is GTSNPN and CDR2 is SVGIG (reference sequence).